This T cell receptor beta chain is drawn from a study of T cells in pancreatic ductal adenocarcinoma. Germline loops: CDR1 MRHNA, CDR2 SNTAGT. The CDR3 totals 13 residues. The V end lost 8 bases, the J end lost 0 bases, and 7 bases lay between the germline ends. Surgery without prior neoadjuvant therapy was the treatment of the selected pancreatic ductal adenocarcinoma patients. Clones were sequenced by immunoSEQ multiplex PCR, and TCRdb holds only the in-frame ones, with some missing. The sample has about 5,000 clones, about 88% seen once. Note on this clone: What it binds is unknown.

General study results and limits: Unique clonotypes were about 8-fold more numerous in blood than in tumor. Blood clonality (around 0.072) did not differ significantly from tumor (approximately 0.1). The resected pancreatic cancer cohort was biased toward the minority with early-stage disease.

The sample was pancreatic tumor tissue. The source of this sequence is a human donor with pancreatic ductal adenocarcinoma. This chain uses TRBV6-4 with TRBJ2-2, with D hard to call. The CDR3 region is CASGNTNTGELFF. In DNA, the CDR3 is TGTGCCAGCGGAAACACGAACACCGGGGAGCTGTTTTTT.